Many counts were recorded for the clone carrying this TCR beta chain. What it recognizes is unknown. Indicated time point: healthy volunteer bleed at 6 weeks. Before extraction, the whole blood was not fractionated, and total RNA was taken from it. This entry is derived from a study of human T cells and chemical hapten exposure. Broader study findings: DPC sensitization left the count of TCRs above 1 in 1000 unchanged.

TCRdb reanalysed the RACE reads using MiXCR and keeps one entry per CDR3 protein. The table lists 35,000 to 55,000 distinct CDR3 sequences, approximately 4% of them singletons, with about 6% in the top ten. The sample taken for sequencing was whole blood. The TCR was taken from a human donor in good health. Some clones in this sample may be carry-over from other donors' samples.

CDR3 in DNA: TGCAGCGTCCTAACCAGTGGGGAAAAACTGTTTTTT. Translation: CSVLTSGEKLFF. This chain connects TRBV29-1 to TRBJ1-4; D not certain. This CDR3 comprises 12 residues. Germline V gene data show CDR1 as SQVTM and CDR2 as ANQGSEA. The V end was cut by 6 bases, the J end by 8 bases, with 13 bases between. Variable domain in full (rest from reference TRBV29-1 and TRBJ1-4): SAVISQKPSRDICQRGTSLTIQCQVDSQVTMMFWYRQQPGQSLTLIATANQGSEATYESGFVIDKFPISRPNLTFSTLTVSNMSPEDSSIYLCSVLTSGEKLFFGSGTQLSVL.